The 15 T cell receptor beta chains presented below share a single source sample, sequenced in a study of CD4+ T cells in melanoma. This table comes from immunoSEQ multiplex PCR, and its TCRdb copy is limited to in-frame clones, with some not included. The sample lists over 100,000 clones; approximately 92% were seen once. Sequences were obtained from peripheral blood. These receptors were obtained from a human donor with melanoma.

The genes are TRBV5-6 and TRBJ2-3; TRBD1 matches 7 bases. The trim removed 4 bases at V and 4 bases at J, leaving 3 bases unmatched. The CDR3 contains 13 residues. CDR1 and CDR2 (germline): SGHDT, YYEEEE. The CDR3 spells CASSRDRADTQYF. As DNA, the CDR3 is TGTGCCAGCAGCCGGGACAGAGCAGATACGCAGTATTTT.

This clone was found once. The J gene is TRBJ1-5, the V gene TRBV30, with 9 bases fitting TRBD1. With V trimmed by 2 bases and J by 6 bases, 5 bases remained unmatched. The CDR3 is made up of 14 amino acids. CDR1 GTSNPN and CDR2 SVGIG come from the germline V gene (reference sequence). CDR3 nucleotide sequence: TGTGCCTGGAGTATCGGGACAGGGTCTCAGCCCCAGCATTTT. Residues: CAWSIGTGSQPQHF.

The chain links TRBV30 to TRBJ2-5; D might be TRBD1 or TRBD2, each matching 6 bases. Germline V gene lookup returns CDR1 GTSNPN and CDR2 SVGIG (reference sequence). The germline V and J ends were trimmed by 3 bases and 2 bases, with 22 bases remaining between them. CDR3 length equals 17 residues. The CDR3 nucleotides are TGTGCCTGGAGCTTAATTCCTACGGGGGCAAGACAAGAGACCCAGTACTTC. Translation gives CAWSLIPTGARQETQYF.

The chain carries TRBV29-1 and TRBJ2-5; D not resolved. With 4 bases removed from V and 4 bases from J, the gap between germline ends came to 10 bases. This CDR3 has 12 residues. Germline V gene lookup returns CDR1 SQVTM and CDR2 ANQGSEA. This CDR3 reads CSVVGFGETQYF. In nucleotides, the CDR3 is TGCAGCGTTGTGGGGTTTGGAGAGACCCAGTACTTC.

The V call is TRBV28, the J call TRBJ2-7; 7 bases map to TRBD1. Germline V gives CDR1 MDHEN, CDR2 SYDVKM. This CDR3 has 15 residues. Trimming removed 1 base from V and 6 bases from J; junction bases left unmatched: 9. The DNA for the CDR3 is TGTGCCAGCAGTTTATTGGGGACAGTAGGTCCCGAGCAGTACTTC. This gives the protein CASSLLGTVGPEQYF. The entire variable domain, with the rest obtained from reference TRBV28 and TRBJ2-7, is as follows: DVKVTQSSRYLVKRTGEKVFLECVQDMDHENMFWYRQDPGLGLRLIYFSYDVKMKEKGDIPEGYSVSREKKERFSLILESASTNQTSMYLCASSLLGTVGPEQYFGPGTRLTVT.

The chain recombines TRBV5-1 with TRBJ2-3; TRBD1 is a possible D gene (5 bases). The CDR3 is 18 amino acids. Between the trimmed V and J ends, which lost 0 bases and 5 bases, there was a span of 22 bases. Germline lookup yields CDR1 SGHRS and CDR2 YFSETQ. The CDR3 region is CASSLASIGLLGVDTQYF. The CDR3 nucleotides read TGCGCCAGCAGCTTGGCCTCGATTGGGCTCCTAGGGGTAGATACGCAGTATTTT.

The chain links TRBV5-1 to TRBJ2-7; TRBD1 matches 9 bases. The CDR3 spans 14 residues. V lost 3 bases to trimming and J lost 2 bases; unmatched junction nucleotides: 3. CDR1 SGHRS and CDR2 YFSETQ come from the germline V gene. The CDR3 region has the DNA TGCGCCAGCAGCTGGGGACAGGGAGCCTACGAGCAGTACTTC. It codes for CASSWGQGAYEQYF.

The chain couples TRBV21-1 to TRBJ1-3; the DNA was not used to check the table's D call, TRBD1. TRBV21-1 is listed as a pseudogene. This CDR3 has 16 residues. In nucleotides, the CDR3 is TGTGCCAGCAGAATCTCTGGACAGGGGGCTGGAAACACCATATATTTT. Amino acid sequence: CASRISGQGAGNTIYF.

This rearrangement joins TRBV25-1 to TRBJ2-5; D might be TRBD1 or TRBD2, each matching 5 bases. The J call may be incorrect, as the DNA end agrees better with TRBJ2-7. Germline values: CDR1 MGHDK, CDR2 SYGVNS. The CDR3 length is 16 residues. This chain's CDR3 is CASSEVGASWRYEQYF. The CDR3 DNA sequence: TGTGCCAGCAGTGAAGTCGGGGCCTCCTGGAGATACGAGCAGTACTTC.

This clone was detected only a few times. Here the CDR3 reads CASSQDRGVTYEQYF. CDR3 sequence (DNA): TGCGCCAGCAGCCAAGATCGGGGGGTGACCTACGAGCAGTACTTC. The V call is TRBV4-3, the J call TRBJ2-7, with TRBD2 identical over 7 bases. J was trimmed by 2 bases and V by 0 bases; bases with no gene match: 4. Per germline, CDR1 LGHNA and CDR2 YSLEER. The CDR3 is 15 residues long.

V usage is TRBV14 and J usage is TRBJ1-1; a possible D gene is TRBD1 (5 bases). The CDR3 spans 14 residues. In germline, CDR1 is SGHDN, CDR2 FVKESK. With 4 bases removed from V and 3 bases from J, the gap between germline ends came to 12 bases. Here the CDR3 reads CASSPSRGYTEAFF. The CDR3 nucleotides are TGTGCCAGCAGCCCGAGTAGGGGCTACACTGAAGCTTTCTTT.

The rearrangement joins TRBV7-2 to TRBJ1-1; D is uncertain. From germline, CDR1 is SGHTA and CDR2 FQGNSA. The CDR3 extends over 13 amino acids. Between the trimmed V and J ends, which lost 2 bases and 1 base, there was a span of 5 bases. The CDR3 nucleotides are TGTGCCAGCAGCTTACGGCCGAACACTGAAGCTTTCTTT. Encoded protein: CASSLRPNTEAFF.

The chain joins TRBV18 to TRBJ1-2, with D unresolved. The V gene lost 6 bases and the J gene lost 6 bases, with 11 bases spanning the gap. The CDR3 consists of 12 residues. CDR1 and CDR2 (germline): KGHSH, LQKENI. CDR3 sequence reads: CASSLRRDGYTF. Written as DNA, the CDR3 is TGTGCCAGCTCGCTCAGGAGGGATGGCTACACCTTC.

The chain links TRBV27 to TRBJ2-5; D gene ambiguous. Trimming removed 6 bases at V and 5 bases at J, with 16 bases between. The CDR3 consists of 14 residues. Germline values: CDR1 MNHEY, CDR2 SMNVEV (reference sequence). This CDR3 reads CASSRKSMGETQYF. The CDR3 nucleotides are TGTGCCAGCAGCCGGAAGTCGATGGGGGAGACCCAGTACTTC.

The chain carries TRBV18 and TRBJ1-1, with D unclear. Germline V gives CDR1 KGHSH, CDR2 LQKENI. Between the trimmed V and J ends, which lost 8 bases and 1 base, there was a span of 14 bases. The CDR3 consists of 14 residues. The CDR3 loop is CASAWRAGNTEAFF. DNA of the CDR3: TGTGCCAGCGCATGGCGTGCGGGGAACACTGAAGCTTTCTTT.